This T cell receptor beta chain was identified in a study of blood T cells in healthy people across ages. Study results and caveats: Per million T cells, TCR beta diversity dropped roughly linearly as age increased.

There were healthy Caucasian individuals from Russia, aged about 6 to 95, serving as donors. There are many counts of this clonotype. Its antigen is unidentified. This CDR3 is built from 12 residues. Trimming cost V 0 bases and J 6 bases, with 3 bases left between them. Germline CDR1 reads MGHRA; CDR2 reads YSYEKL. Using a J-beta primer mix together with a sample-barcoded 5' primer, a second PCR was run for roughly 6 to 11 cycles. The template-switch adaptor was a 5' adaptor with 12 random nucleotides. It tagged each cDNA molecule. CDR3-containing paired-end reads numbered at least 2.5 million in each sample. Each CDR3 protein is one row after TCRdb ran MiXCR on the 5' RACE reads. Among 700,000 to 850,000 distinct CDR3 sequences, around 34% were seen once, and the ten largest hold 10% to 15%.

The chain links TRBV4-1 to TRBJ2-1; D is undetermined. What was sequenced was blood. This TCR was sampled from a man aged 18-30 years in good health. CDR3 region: CASSQESNEQFF. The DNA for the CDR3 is TGCGCCAGCAGCCAAGAGTCCAATGAGCAGTTCTTC.